These 27 T cell receptor beta chains share one sample of origin, sequenced in a study of blood T cell repertoires in COVID-19. Profiling relied on immunoSEQ multiplex PCR, and the TCRdb table lists in-frame clones only, not all of them. The sample has 250,000 to 350,000 clones, 70% to 90% seen once. Sequencing was carried out using peripheral blood. The receptors shown here come from a woman aged 45-65 years with COVID-19, enrolled during active disease.

This clone has a single count. CDR3 amino acids: CASSLLFGYEQYF. CDR3 coding DNA: TGCGCCAGCAGCTTGTTGTTCGGCTACGAGCAGTACTTC. The gene calls are TRBV5-1 and TRBJ2-7; D remains unclear. The V end lost 1 base, the J end lost 3 bases, and 8 bases lay between the germline ends. CDR1 and CDR2 (germline): SGHRS, YFSETQ. The CDR3 is 13 residues long. The entire variable domain, with the rest obtained from reference TRBV5-1 and TRBJ2-7, is as follows: KAGVTQTPRYLIKTRGQQVTLSCSPISGHRSVSWYQQTPGQGLQFLFEYFSETQRNKGNFPGRFSGRQFSNSRSEMNVSTLELGDSALYLCASSLLFGYEQYFGPGTRLTVT.

The J gene is TRBJ2-7, the V gene TRBV11-3, with 10 nucleotides matching TRBD1. Losses at the gene ends were 5 bases for V and 0 bases for J; bases not matched to a gene: 4. This CDR3 has 15 residues. Germline lookup yields CDR1 SGHNT and CDR2 YENEEA. The CDR3 sequence: CASSLRDRGSYEQYF. CDR3 DNA sequence: TGTGCCAGCAGCCTTCGGGACAGGGGCTCCTACGAGCAGTACTTC.

The chain employs TRBV15 and TRBJ2-2; a weak D match, TRBD1 (5 bases). The length of the CDR3 is 15 residues. Between the trimmed V and J ends, which lost 1 base and 5 bases, there was a span of 11 bases. Germline lookup yields CDR1 LNHNV and CDR2 YYDKDF (reference sequence). The CDR3 reads CATSRGGALTGELFF. CDR3 in DNA: TGTGCCACCAGCAGAGGGGGCGCGTTAACCGGGGAGCTGTTTTTT.

The rearrangement joins TRBV27 to TRBJ1-5, with D uncertain. The CDR3 consists of 14 residues. V lost 6 bases and J 3 bases, leaving 12 bases between the germline ends. CDR1 is MNHEY and CDR2 is SMNVEV in the germline V gene (reference sequence). As DNA, the CDR3 is TGTGCCAGCAGGGAGGTAGTAAACAATCAGCCCCAGCATTTT. It is translated as CASREVVNNQPQHF.

This sequence joins TRBV30 and TRBJ1-3, with TRBD1 matching 7 bases. The J segment lost 4 bases and the V segment lost 1 base, leaving 10 bases of the junction unmatched. There are 16 residues in the CDR3. In germline, CDR1 is GTSNPN, CDR2 SVGIG (reference sequence). DNA of the CDR3: TGTGCCTGGAGTGCCACAGGGGCCGGCCAGGGAAACACCATATATTTT. Amino acid sequence: CAWSATGAGQGNTIYF.

This sequence joins TRBV6-5 and TRBJ1-5; no clear D gene. The germline V gene encodes CDR1 MNHEY and CDR2 SVGAGI. CDR3 length: 13 residues. Deletions cut 7 bases from V and 7 bases from J, with 14 bases between. The CDR3 region is CASKGGGYQPQHF. CDR3 bases: TGTGCCAGCAAAGGCGGAGGCTACCAGCCCCAGCATTTT.

V usage is TRBV2 and J usage is TRBJ1-1, with no clear D. CDR3 size: 12 residues. The germline CDR1 and CDR2 sequences are SNHLY and FYNNEI. The germline V and J ends were trimmed by 8 bases and 4 bases, with 11 bases remaining between them. CDR3 sequence (DNA): TGTGCCAGCCTCGGGTGGAGCACTGAAGCTTTCTTT. Translating it yields CASLGWSTEAFF.

Only a few counts were recorded for this clone. J is TRBJ2-1 and V is TRBV7-3; 8 bases are shared with TRBD2. V shed 5 bases and J 0 bases; nucleotides not matched to a gene: 3. In germline, CDR1 is SGHTA, CDR2 FQGTGA. CDR3 size: 15 residues. The CDR3 here is CASSPSGSSYNEQFF. CDR3 bases: TGTGCCAGCAGCCCGAGCGGGAGCTCCTACAATGAGCAGTTCTTC.

The chain is built from TRBV19 and TRBJ1-1; TRBD1 might be the D (6 bases). The CDR3 is 17 residues long. With 5 bases removed from V and 0 bases from J, the gap between germline ends came to 19 bases. Germline V gene sequence: CDR1 LNHDA, CDR2 SQIVND (reference sequence). DNA of the CDR3: TGTGCCAGTAGTCCCCAGGGGCCGGGGACCATGAACACTGAAGCTTTCTTT. Amino acid sequence: CASSPQGPGTMNTEAFF.

The V call is TRBV18, the J call TRBJ1-3; D perhaps matches TRBD1 (5 bases). This CDR3 has 16 residues. Germline assignment: CDR1 KGHSH and CDR2 LQKENI. V dropped 5 bases and J dropped 0 bases, with 14 bases sitting between them. In DNA form, the CDR3 reads TGTGCCAGCTCATCAGGGTGGCTAAGCTCTGGAAACACCATATATTTT. This translates into CASSSGWLSSGNTIYF.

CDR3 amino acids: CASSYLSYEQFF. The CDR3 DNA follows: TGTGCCAGCAGTTACCTATCATATGAGCAGTTCTTC. V usage is TRBV6-2 or TRBV6-3 and J usage is TRBJ2-1; no definite D call. Germline V gene lookup returns CDR1 MNHEY and CDR2 SVGEGT. Trimming shortened V by 2 bases and J by 8 bases, and 7 bases separated the two germline ends. The length of the CDR3 is 12 residues.

The V call is TRBV27, the J call TRBJ2-1; TRBD2 agrees at 9 bases. Losses at the gene ends were 2 bases for V and 7 bases for J; bases not matched to a gene: 6. The CDR3 spans 15 residues. Germline CDR1 and CDR2: MNHEY and SMNVEV (reference sequence). CDR3 DNA sequence: TGTGCCAGCAGTTTACGAGCGGGAGGCAATAATGAGCAGTTCTTC. This translates into CASSLRAGGNNEQFF.

The chain combines TRBV6-6 with TRBJ2-1; 7 nucleotides agree with TRBD1. This CDR3 spans 13 amino acids. CDR1 MNHNY and CDR2 SVGAGI come from the germline V gene (reference sequence). V trimming: 11 bases; J trimming: 7 bases; junction bases outside the gene matches: 11. This CDR3 reads CASLATGVNEQFF. The CDR3 nucleotides are TGTGCCTCTCTGGCTACAGGGGTAAATGAGCAGTTCTTC.

As concerns this clone: Within the sample, other DNA sequences also encode this same CDR3. This chain joins TRBV2 and TRBJ2-7; TRBD1 matches 7 bases. V lost 3 bases to trimming and J lost 2 bases; unmatched junction nucleotides: 4. CDR3 length equals 14 residues. The germline V gene has CDR1 SNHLY and CDR2 FYNNEI. CDR3 sequence (DNA): TGTGCCAGCAGTGACAGGGGGTTAACCTACGAGCAGTACTTC. As protein: CASSDRGLTYEQYF.

The V call is TRBV15, the J call TRBJ2-1; 12 bases map to TRBD2. With V trimmed by 5 bases and J by 5 bases, 4 bases remained unmatched. The germline V gene has CDR1 LNHNV and CDR2 YYDKDF (reference sequence). This CDR3 is built from 15 residues. This CDR3 reads CATSRRLAGDNEQFF. The CDR3, as DNA: TGTGCCACCAGCCGGAGACTAGCGGGAGACAATGAGCAGTTCTTC. Full variable domain (remainder filled in from reference TRBV15 and TRBJ2-1): DAMVIQNPRYQVTQFGKPVTLSCSQTLNHNVMYWYQQKSSQAPKLLFHYYDKDFNNEADTPDNFQSRRPNTSFCFLDIRSPGLGDTAMYLCATSRRLAGDNEQFFGPGTRLTVL.

The chain links TRBV27 to TRBJ1-2; D possibly corresponds to TRBD1 (6 bases). The CDR3 is 14 residues long. Deletions cut 4 bases from V and 4 bases from J, with 13 bases between. Per germline, CDR1 MNHEY and CDR2 SMNVEV (reference sequence). Written as DNA, the CDR3 is TGTGCCAGCAGTTCACAGGGAATGGGCTATGGCTACACCTTC. Translated: CASSSQGMGYGYTF.

V and J are TRBV9 and TRBJ2-7, with TRBD1 matching 11 bases. The germline CDR1 and CDR2 sequences are SGDLS and YYNGEE. V dropped 4 bases and J dropped 6; count of bases not matched to a gene: 9. The CDR3 totals 15 residues. CDR3 DNA: TGTGCCAGCAGCCCGACCGGGACAGGGGGTGGCGAGCAGTACTTC. Amino acids: CASSPTGTGGGEQYF.

This clone was recorded once. The chain's CDR3 is CASSEAYGSQTNEKLFF. The CDR3 nucleotides read TGTGCCAGCAGTGAAGCGTATGGGAGTCAGACTAATGAAAAACTGTTTTTT. The V gene is TRBV6-1, the J gene TRBJ1-4; the D is unclear. V was clipped by 0 bases and J by 2 bases, with 13 bases between them. The CDR3 is made up of 17 amino acids. CDR1 and CDR2 (germline): MNHNS, SASEGT.

The chain uses TRBV29-1 and TRBJ1-2; D not certain. The germline V gene has CDR1 SQVTM and CDR2 ANQGSEA. The CDR3 contains 12 residues. The V and J ends lost 7 bases and 4 bases respectively, with 13 bases between them. The CDR3 reads CSAEEGGYGYTF. The DNA for the CDR3 is TGCAGCGCGGAGGAGGGAGGCTATGGCTACACCTTC.

The CDR3 region has the DNA TGTGCCTGGAGCCCCGGGACTAGCGGTGTCGAGCAGTACTTC. It codes for CAWSPGTSGVEQYF. The V and J genes are TRBV30 and TRBJ2-7; the match to TRBD2 covers 11 bases. V lost 3 bases to trimming and J lost 6 bases; unmatched junction nucleotides: 7. In germline, CDR1 is GTSNPN, CDR2 SVGIG (reference sequence). The CDR3 runs to 14 residues.

This clone has just one count. The chain recombines TRBV5-1 with TRBJ2-5; D remains unclear. CDR3 size: 14 residues. V was cut by 0 bases and J by 2 bases, with 8 bases left in between. Looked up from germline, CDR1 is SGHRS and CDR2 is YFSETQ. CDR3 nucleotide sequence: TGCGCCAGCAGCTTGGCACGGAGTCAAGAGACCCAGTACTTC. Protein sequence: CASSLARSQETQYF.

This clone showed up just once. This sequence joins TRBV4-1 and TRBJ1-6; 9 bases line up with TRBD1. CDR3 length: 16 amino acids. With 0 bases clipped from V and 7 bases from J, the junction kept 4 bases outside the gene matches. Germline CDR1 and CDR2: MGHRA and YSYEKL. The CDR3, as DNA: TGCGCCAGCAGCCAAGAGAAGGGACAGGGCAATTCACCCCTCCACTTT. Residues: CASSQEKGQGNSPLHF.

The chain couples TRBV7-3 to TRBJ2-1; maybe TRBD1 (6 bases). CDR1 and CDR2 (germline): SGHTA, FQGTGA. Between the trimmed V and J ends, which lost 1 base and 9 bases, there was a span of 19 bases. This CDR3 has 16 residues. The CDR3 loop is CASSLNSGVVQSEQFF. The CDR3, as DNA: TGTGCCAGCAGCTTAAATTCAGGGGTTGTACAAAGTGAGCAGTTCTTC.

This chain joins TRBV5-4 and TRBJ1-2; TRBD1 matches at 12 bases. V dropped 1 base and J dropped 4; count of bases not matched to a gene: 2. This CDR3 has 15 amino acids. In germline, CDR1 is SGHNT, CDR2 YYREEE (reference sequence). The CDR3: CASSLKGQGAYGYTF. The DNA for the CDR3 is TGTGCCAGCAGCTTGAAGGGACAGGGGGCCTATGGCTACACCTTC.

The V and J genes are TRBV6-5 and TRBJ1-1; 9 bases are a match to TRBD1. The CDR3 covers 13 residues. The ends lost 6 bases at V and 6 bases at J; junction bases unmatched: 5. Germline CDR1 MNHEY, CDR2 SVGAGI. CDR3 loop: CASRAGQGAEAFF. As DNA, the CDR3 is TGTGCCAGCAGGGCGGGACAGGGTGCTGAAGCTTTCTTT.

The chain has TRBV2 and TRBJ2-6; D remains unclear. With 2 bases removed from V and 9 bases from J, the gap between germline ends came to 5 bases. The CDR3 spans 12 residues. CDR1 is SNHLY, CDR2 FYNNEI, per germline. The CDR3 protein is CASSEQNNVLTF. In DNA form, the CDR3 reads TGTGCCAGCAGTGAACAAAACAACGTCCTGACTTTC.

The V gene is TRBV18, the J gene TRBJ2-5; possible D gene TRBD1, 6 bases. V was clipped by 4 bases and J by 3 bases, with 6 bases between them. The germline V gene encodes CDR1 KGHSH and CDR2 LQKENI. The CDR3 has 12 amino acids. The CDR3 region has the DNA TGTGCCAGCTCACGGACAGAAGAGACCCAGTACTTC. This sequence encodes CASSRTEETQYF.